This T cell receptor beta chain stems from a study of blood T cell repertoires in COVID-19. Study-wide context: COVID-19 samples collected from the United States, Italy and Spain covered acute and convalescent phases. Sources were T cells, B-cell-depleted T cells, or PBMCs; the material itself was cDNA or gDNA.

CDR3 length equals 15 residues. V was clipped by 4 bases and J by 7 bases; unmatched bases: 10. Germline values: CDR1 SNHLY, CDR2 FYNNEI. Original analysis: Amplification of reference gene primers provided the estimated nucleated cell counts. Some clones are missing from TCRdb's copy, which holds only in-frame ones; the method was immunoSEQ multiplex PCR. The V and J calls and clone size are taken from that table; D and trimming were inferred from the DNA. The sample holds 200,000 to 300,000 clones, around 84% seen once. The chain joins TRBV2 to TRBJ1-2, with 9 nucleotides matching TRBD1. Sequenced input: peripheral blood. This clonotype originated in a woman in her 70s with active or convalescent COVID-19. The CDR3 DNA sequence: TGTGCCAGCAGTGCCCTTACAGGGGGCTTCGGTGGCTACACCTTC. Amino acids: CASSALTGGFGGYTF.